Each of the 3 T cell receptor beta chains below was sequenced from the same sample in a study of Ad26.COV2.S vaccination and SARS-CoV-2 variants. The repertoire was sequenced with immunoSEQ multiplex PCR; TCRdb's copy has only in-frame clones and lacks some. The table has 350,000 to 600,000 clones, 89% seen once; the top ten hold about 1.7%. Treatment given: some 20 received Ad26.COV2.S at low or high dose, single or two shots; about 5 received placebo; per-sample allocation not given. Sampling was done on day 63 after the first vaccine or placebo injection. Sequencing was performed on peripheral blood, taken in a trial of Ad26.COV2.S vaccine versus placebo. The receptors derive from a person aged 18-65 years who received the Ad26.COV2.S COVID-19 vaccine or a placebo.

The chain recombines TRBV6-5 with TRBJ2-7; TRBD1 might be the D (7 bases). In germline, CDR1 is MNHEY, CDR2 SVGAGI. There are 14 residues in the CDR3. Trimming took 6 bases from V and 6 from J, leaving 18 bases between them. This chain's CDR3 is CASSLTGFGGEQYF. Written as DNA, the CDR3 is TGTGCCAGCAGCCTGACAGGGTTCGGGGGCGAGCAGTACTTC.

CDR3 in DNA: TGTGCCAGCAGTAGTTCTAGCGGATCCTACGAGCAGTACTTC. This translates into CASSSSSGSYEQYF. The chain has TRBV6-6 and TRBJ2-7, with TRBD2 identical over 7 bases. The CDR3 is made up of 14 amino acids. In germline, CDR1 is MNHNY, CDR2 SVGAGI (reference sequence). J gave up 1 base and V 5 bases, and 5 bases lay outside the gene matches.

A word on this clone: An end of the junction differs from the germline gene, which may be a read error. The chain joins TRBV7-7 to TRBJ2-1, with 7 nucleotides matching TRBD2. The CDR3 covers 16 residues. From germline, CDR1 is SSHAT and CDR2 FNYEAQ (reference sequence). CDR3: CASSLAPAGSYNEQFF. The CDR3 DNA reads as TGTGCTAGCAGCTTAGCACCAGCGGGGTCCTACAATGAGCAGTTCTTC.